This TCR beta chain originates from a study of cytomegalovirus exposure and HLA in healthy donors (dated by TCRdb to between 2016 and 2019). The study in broad terms: An earlier analysis of approximately 640 of the donors reported approximately 270 Gb of sequence data and more than 90 million unique TCR beta sequences from about 179 million T cells. About 300 gigabases of sequencing data and 78 million or so unique TCR sequences were included in an early release covering 500 to 750 HLA-typed donors. Of the 350 to 400 genotyped donors, approximately 83% fell in the genetic ancestry cluster associated with self-reported Caucasian donors. The study aimed to test whether cataloging public T cell receptors could reveal signatures of past pathogen exposure. The study used immunosequencing to profile the T cell repertoires of several hundred subjects and linked those repertoires to cytomegalovirus serostatus. Along with the roughly 670-subject first cohort, a separate validation cohort of roughly 110 different subjects was used. To predict cytomegalovirus infection status, the study combined high-throughput TCR immunosequencing, statistical association of individual TCRs with disease status, and machine learning. In a later analysis, previously published TCR beta repertoires from more than 500 donors were re-analyzed and high-resolution HLA genotyping was added so that TCR occurrence patterns could be studied. Rather than drawing on any new phenotypic data, the later analysis identified candidate immune exposures from TCR beta sequences and the way those sequences occurred across donors. An earlier analysis of more than 450 of the donors used high-throughput TCR beta sequencing to judge whether each TCR beta V gene segment behaved as functional or pseudogenic. Donor age, sex, ethnicity and CMV serostatus were collected together with the repertoire data. A later genetic analysis used genome-wide SNP genotypes for about 60% of the roughly 700 donors, treating that subset as a discovery cohort. All discovery cohort repertoires had been generated on a single sequencing platform. Both class I and class II loci were covered by HLA typing, at four-digit resolution. The number of typed donors differed by locus: roughly 620-640 for A, B, C, DRB1 and DQB1; 500 to 550 for DQA1; 606 for DPA1; and around 470 for DPB1. About 5 DR-DQ haplotypes were handled as single units for association and clustering, since linkage in the cohort was strong. Across 300 to 500 genotyped donors of the cohort, an average of roughly 200,000 unique TCR beta nucleotide sequences per donor were sequenced, and roughly 20% of those sequences were non-productive.

Library generation was performed with the immunoSEQ multiplex PCR assay. For the multiplex PCR, a mixture combining 60 forward primers for TCR Vbeta segments and 13 reverse primers for TCR Jbeta segments was used. Amplification of the CDR3 region of rearranged TCR beta genes was performed with a multiplex PCR assay on genomic DNA. On the Illumina HiSeq System, the amplified TCR beta libraries were sequenced as 87-base-pair reads. The authors' analysis ran thus. In a later analysis, 80 million or so unique TCR beta chains were counted across the 500 to 850 repertoires, and approximately 11 million of these chains were shared by at least two donors. Raw reads were error-corrected and collapsed into unique sequences by a nearest-neighbor algorithm in which closely related sequences were merged to remove PCR and sequencing errors. CDR3 sequences were aligned to IMGT reference sequences to assign V, D and J gene segments. Each retained sequence needed at least a six-nucleotide match to both a V gene segment and a J gene segment. Rearrangements were called productive when the CDR3 lacked stop codons and stayed in frame with V and J; all others were non-productive. CDR3 was defined by IMGT convention, running from the second conserved V-encoded cysteine to the conserved J-encoded phenylalanine. The earlier analysis of 587 of the donors excluded any sequence lacking an unambiguous match to a single V gene segment. An earlier analysis of 587 of the donors called V segments functional above 56.7% productive rearrangements and segregating when the between-donor standard deviation exceeded 5%. A statistical classification framework was built to diagnose cytomegalovirus status from the catalog of TCR beta chain sequences. A later analysis assigned V and J genes by comparing TCR nucleotide sequences with IMGT/GENE-DB human TR gene sequences. Using the TCRdist pipeline, a later analysis assigned CDR3 sequences along with most-parsimonious VDJ recombination scenarios. A later analysis defined each TCR beta chain by its CDR3 amino acid sequence plus V-gene family, and excluded reads lacking a unique V-gene family. To address suspected cross-contamination and a sequencing artifact, a later analysis removed roughly 580 highly shared, low-generation-probability nucleotide sequences. For each public chain, a later analysis derived a clonal expansion index from normalized ranks of inferred template counts within each repertoire. A later analysis computed generation probabilities with a VDJ recombination model fitted to out-of-frame rearrangements, and checked the results against IGoR. Hypergeometric tests were used in a later analysis to score TCR-TCR, TCR-HLA and TCR-CMV co-occurrence, with a repertoire-size bias correction applied to the TCR pairs. A later analysis estimated false discovery rates by permuting HLA or CMV assignments 20 times. A later analysis grouped co-occurring TCRs with DBSCAN, adding TCRdist sequence similarity when clustering within HLA-allele-positive subsets. Co-occurrence clustering excluded repertoires with fewer than 30,000 or more than 120,000 public chains, plus five with anomalous nucleotide sharing. TCRdb took over this immuneACCESS table, retaining in-frame rearrangements with V and J assigned. Such tables are incomplete; in checked studies, under half of the missing clones stem from an unresolved V gene, and the remainder is unexplained. From that table come the V and J calls and clone size; the DNA was used to work out D and trimming. The sample records under 200,000 clones, approximately 77% of which are singletons. About 7.4% of the sample belongs to the ten largest clones.

Results the study describes overall, beyond this receptor: Specific HLA alleles were associated with around 18,000 TCR beta sequences at a false discovery rate of 0.05 in a later analysis. Assigning TCR associations to individual alleles was difficult when HLA alleles, especially DR and DQ, strongly co-occurred. Because HLA typing was missing for some donors at each locus, association tests included only the typed subset. Some IMGT-functional V segments, including TRBV6-2 and TRBV6-3, could not be told apart with the 87-base-pair reads, so those segments were excluded. Three of the identified cytomegalovirus-associated TCR beta chains were confirmed in vitro to be specific for cytomegalovirus antigens. While some public TCRs were present in many individuals, most TCR sequences turned up only very rarely across donors. A total of fewer than 200 TCR beta chains were listed by the study as associated with cytomegalovirus. CMV serostatus was the only immune exposure information available for the cohort. A later analysis found that most CMV-associated TCR beta chains appeared HLA-restricted, with HLA associations seemingly driven largely by CMV exposure. In a later analysis, TCR association rates were found to vary across HLA loci, with the most associated TCRs seen for DRB1 alleles and the fewest for HLA-C alleles. A later genetic analysis reported fewer N-insertions in productive TCRs among donors in an Asian-associated ancestry cluster than the approximately 670-donor mean. A further reported finding was that TCR beta sequences accurately predicted the HLA-A and HLA-B alleles for most subjects in the first cohort. According to a later analysis, parvovirus B19, influenza, CMV and Epstein-Barr virus appeared linked to several top co-occurrence clusters. The sequencing pipeline was judged likely to have produced a cluster of highly shared sequence variants as a technical artifact. Presence/absence analyses assumed roughly uniform sequencing depth across donors, an assumption that may not hold. Correlated functional status among segregating V segments might reflect linkage disequilibrium, but an unknown experimental factor could not be ruled out. The classifier was reported to diagnose cytomegalovirus status with high specificity and sensitivity in both the original and validation cohorts. In a later genetic analysis, a missense DCLRE1C variant was associated with V-gene and J-gene trimming of TCR beta chains, and the association was replicated in an independent cohort. Because counts were too low, about 18 rarely observed V segments, including chromosome 9 orphons, were excluded from the earlier analysis of roughly 580 of the donors. Only TCR beta chains were sequenced in this cohort, and the absence of alpha or paired-chain data limited detectable features. The authors suggested that the approach could potentially be extended to other disease states and immunological phenotypes. A later analysis found that HLA-associated TCR beta chains were more clonally expanded and had lower generation probabilities than equally common non-associated chains. An earlier analysis of 450 to 750 of the donors showed that most TCR beta V segments appeared in productive rearrangements either about 90% or about 30% of the time, which broadly matched IMGT annotations.

The cohort consisted of some 670 healthy bone marrow donors. At the time of sampling, all cohort members were nominally healthy, though unrecorded immune exposures were likely present. The donor tested CMV seropositive and was one of the 289 seropositive cohort members. Each donor provided a peripheral blood sample, and peripheral blood mononuclear cells were used for TCR beta sequencing. Genomic DNA extraction from the blood cell samples was performed with the Qiagen DNeasy Blood Extraction Kit. From a lookup of the germline V gene, CDR1 and CDR2 are SNHLY and FYNNEI. The junction carries 16 bases between V and J, which are trimmed by 3 bases and 4 bases respectively. The CDR3 contains 16 residues, cysteine and phenylalanine counted. This entry keeps only the CDR3 DNA: 48 bases, framed from base 1. Concerning this clone: There is no known antigen for this receptor. No qualities accompany the bases; no much larger clone lies one base away.

This sequence uses TRBV2 and TRBJ1-5; TRBD1 is perhaps the D gene, given 5 matching bases. The sequencing sample was made of PBMCs. The clonotype was recovered from a male donor in good health and CMV-seropositive. The CDR3 amino acid sequence is: CASSDVGGGRNQPQHF. The DNA reads TGTGCCAGCAGTGACGTCGGGGGGGGAAGAAATCAGCCCCAGCATTTT.